This TCR beta chain was recovered during a study of radiotherapy plus CTLA-4 blockade in lung cancer. This CDR3 is 16 amino acids long. The V gene end was trimmed by 4 bases and the J gene end by 0 bases; junction bases not matched to a gene: 5. The germline V gene encodes CDR1 MNHEY and CDR2 SVGAGI. The table came from immunoSEQ multiplex PCR; TCRdb's copy has only in-frame clones and leaves some out. In the table there are roughly 75,000 clones, less than 85% of which are singletons. This clone was recorded only once. Sequenced material: peripheral blood, taken from a patient treated with radiotherapy plus ipilimumab. This chain joins TRBV6-5 and TRBJ2-1, with 8 bases identical to TRBD2. The receptor comes from a human donor with non-small cell lung cancer who had stable disease on radiotherapy plus ipilimumab. The CDR3 DNA is TGTGCCAGCAGTTCCCCGGGGGGGAGCTCCTACAATGAGCAGTTCTTC. Residues: CASSSPGGSSYNEQFF.